The T cell receptor (beta chain) described here comes from a study of T-cell reconstitution after alpha-beta-depleted transplantation in children (dated by TCRdb to about 2016). Study-wide context: The study quantitatively tracked T-cell immune reconstitution after TCRalphabeta/CD19-depleted allogeneic hematopoietic cell transplantation in children using TCR repertoire profiling.

The treatment or condition label, read with the paper, signifies: allogeneic hematopoietic cell transplantation with graft depleted of TCRalphabeta T cells and CD19 B cells. The transplant recipients were children given TCRalphabeta/CD19-depleted allogeneic hematopoietic cell grafts. The research as a whole found: Hyperexpanded clone frequencies declined over subsequent months; after one year, T-cell counts and TCRbeta diversity were mostly attributed to newly produced T cells. In some patients, high TCRbeta diversity at day 60 was attributed to recipient T cells and intrathymic progenitors that had survived conditioning. The apparently early recovery of alphabetaT-cell counts about two months after transplant reportedly depended on only several hundred rapidly expanded clones that came from non-depleted graft cells.

Spanning cysteine to phenylalanine, the CDR3 consists of 14 amino acids. Only the CDR3 DNA stays, 42 bases, in frame from base 1. CDR1 and CDR2 (DFQATT, SNEGSKA) derive from the germline V gene (reference sequence). The V end gives up 0 bases and the J end 2 bases, leaving 2 bases in the junction not matched to a gene. Comment on this clonotype: Its binding antigen is unknown. Base qualities were left out, and no much larger clone turns up one base away.

The library was built by means of PCR. For sequencing, an Illumina HiSeq 2500 was employed. TCR library preparation used molecular barcoding, with unique molecular identifiers applied to normalize quantification of the TCRbeta repertoire. TCRdb applied fastp at Q25 and MiXCR to the public reads, then kept only in-frame beta chains. For every CDR3 protein sequence, its rows merge into one entry that carries the most common genes and DNA. The sample profile shows some 830,000 distinct CDR3 sequences; approximately 15% of them were found once. Under 6% of the sample rests with the top ten. The rearrangement combines TRBV20-1 with TRBJ2-7, and TRBD2 matches 9 of the central bases. This receptor was taken from a male patient younger than 18 who had a stem cell transplant for acute lymphoblastic leukemia, so the T cells may come from the graft donor. The source was PBMCs, mostly from graft donor cells, collected 360 days after TCRalphabeta/CD19-depleted stem cell transplant. The CDR3 protein sequence reads: CSARDGTSPYEQYF. The nucleotide sequence reads as follows: TGCAGTGCTAGAGATGGGACTAGCCCCTACGAGCAGTACTTC.